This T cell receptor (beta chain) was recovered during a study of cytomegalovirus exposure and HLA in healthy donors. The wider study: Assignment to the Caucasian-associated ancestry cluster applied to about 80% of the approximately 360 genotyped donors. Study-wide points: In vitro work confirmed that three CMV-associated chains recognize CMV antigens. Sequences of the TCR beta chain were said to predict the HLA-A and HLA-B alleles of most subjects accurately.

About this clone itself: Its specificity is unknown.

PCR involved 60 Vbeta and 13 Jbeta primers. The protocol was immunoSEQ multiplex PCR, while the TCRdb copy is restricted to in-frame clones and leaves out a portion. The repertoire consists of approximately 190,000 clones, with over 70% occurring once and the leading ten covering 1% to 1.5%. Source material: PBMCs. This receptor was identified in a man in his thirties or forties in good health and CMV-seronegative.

DNA for the CDR3: TGTGCCAGCAATGTGAGCCCTCAGTACTTC. This codes for CASNVSPQYF. This sequence joins TRBV6-5 and TRBJ2-7, with D hard to call. This CDR3 is built from 10 residues. From germline, CDR1 is MNHEY and CDR2 SVGAGI. The germline V and J ends were trimmed by 7 bases and 10 bases, with 11 bases remaining between them.